The 2 T cell receptor beta chains below were found in one sample sequenced in a study of PD-L1 blockade in urothelial cancer. Data came from immunoSEQ multiplex PCR; TCRdb stores just in-frame clones and leaves some out. Altogether tens of thousands of clones are present, around 79% being singletons, with the ten largest covering under 5%. The specimen was PBMCs, collected around atezolizumab (anti-PD-L1) treatment. The receptors come from a man between 65 and 85 years old with urothelial cancer.

This clone was recorded once. The rearrangement uses TRBV5-4 and TRBJ2-2, with 9 positions matching TRBD2. Germline V gives CDR1 SGHNT, CDR2 YYREEE (reference sequence). This CDR3 contains 16 residues. Losses at the gene ends were 2 bases for V and 1 base for J; bases not matched to a gene: 3. CDR3 protein: CASSLISGGNTGELFF. Here the CDR3 DNA reads TGTGCCAGCAGCTTAATTAGCGGGGGGAACACCGGGGAGCTGTTTTTT.

The chain links TRBV27 to TRBJ2-3, with a weak D call TRBD1 (5 bases). CDR1 is MNHEY, CDR2 SMNVEV, per germline (reference sequence). Trimming pared 3 bases from V and 4 bases from J, leaving 8 bases between. The CDR3 has 13 amino acids. CDR3 in amino acids: CASSLAGSDTQYF. Here the CDR3 DNA reads TGTGCCAGCAGTTTGGCAGGGTCAGATACGCAGTATTTT.